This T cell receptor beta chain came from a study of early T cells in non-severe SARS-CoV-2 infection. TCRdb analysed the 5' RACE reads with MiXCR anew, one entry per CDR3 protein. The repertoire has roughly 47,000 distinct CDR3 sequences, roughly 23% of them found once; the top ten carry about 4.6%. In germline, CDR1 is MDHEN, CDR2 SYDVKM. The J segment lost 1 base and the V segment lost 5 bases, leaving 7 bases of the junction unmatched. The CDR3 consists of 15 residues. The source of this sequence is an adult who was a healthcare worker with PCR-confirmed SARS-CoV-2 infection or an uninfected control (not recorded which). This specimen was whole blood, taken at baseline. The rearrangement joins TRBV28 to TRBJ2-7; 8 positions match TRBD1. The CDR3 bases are TGTGCCAGCAGTCTCGACAGGGGTGTATCCTACGAGCAGTACTTC. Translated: CASSLDRGVSYEQYF. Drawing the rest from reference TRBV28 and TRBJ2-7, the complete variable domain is DVKVTQSSRYLVKRTGEKVFLECVQDMDHENMFWYRQDPGLGLRLIYFSYDVKMKEKGDIPEGYSVSREKKERFSLILESASTNQTSMYLCASSLDRGVSYEQYFGPGTRLTVT.